This T cell receptor (beta chain) emerged from a study of T cell clonotyping in hematopoietic cell transplantation. CDR1 and CDR2 from the germline V gene are MRHNA and SNTAGT. The CDR3 has 16 residues. Trimming removed 4 bases from V and 0 bases from J; junction bases left unmatched: 5. Samples: about 28 days before transplant, then days 30, 100 and 180 after. Only in-frame clones appear in the TCRdb table, and some are missing; sequencing was by immunoSEQ multiplex PCR. The sample lists about 860 clones; approximately 80% were seen once. This clonotype originated in a female patient aged 30 to 40 who had an allogeneic stem cell transplant, so the T cells may come from the graft donor. Some clones in this sample may be carry-over from other donors' samples. Sample: PBMCs, taken 30 days after allogeneic stem cell transplant. The genes are TRBV6-4 and TRBJ2-2, with 7 bases identical to TRBD2. This CDR3 reads CASSGLGTTNTGELFF. In DNA form, the CDR3 reads TGTGCCAGCAGTGGTCTAGGGACTACGAACACCGGGGAGCTGTTTTTT.